What follows is one TCR beta chain and its context. The target antigen is unknown. Sequencing used immunoSEQ multiplex PCR; TCRdb keeps in-frame clones, though not all of them. The data hold tens of thousands of clones, with around 89% observed a single time. At baseline, cycle 4 day 1, and cycle 7 day 1, blood was sampled. The data originate from a study of OX40 agonist ivuxolimab in advanced cancers. Whole-study findings and limits: Expanded clones belonging to CD8+ T cells outnumbered, on average, those of CD4+.

This CDR3 has 14 residues. V was clipped by 4 bases and J by 3 bases; unmatched bases: 3. In germline, CDR1 is MDHEN, CDR2 SYDVKM. The chain carries TRBV28 and TRBJ1-3; 7 bases are shared with TRBD1. Sequences were derived from CD4+ or CD8+ T cells sorted from blood, sampled in a trial of the OX40 agonist ivuxolimab. The TCR originated in an adult with an advanced solid tumor such as melanoma, head and neck, liver or kidney cancer. DNA of the CDR3: TGTGCCAGCAGTTCAGGGGGAATTGGAAACACCATATATTTT. Residues: CASSSGGIGNTIYF.